This T cell receptor beta chain was identified in a study of graft-versus-host responses after intestinal transplantation. On the study more broadly: Multivisceral, liver-intestinal, or isolated intestinal grafts went to recipients. Recipients uniformly received anti-thymocyte globulin induction, followed by tacrolimus and steroids for roughly 3 years. Study-level findings and limits: The authors found GvH clones in recipient marrow, some appearing first in ileum or blood. Subjects displaying graft-donor T cell macrochimerism possessed elevated graft-versus-host to host-versus-graft clonal ratios inside allografts.

Details on this clone: Antigen: not known.

The germline V gene has CDR1 SGHAT and CDR2 FQDESV (reference sequence). CDR3 length: 16 residues. Trimming left V 3 bases short and J 0 bases short, with 12 bases between. TCRdb's table, derived via immunoSEQ multiplex PCR, lists solely in-frame clones and lacks some. The sample has about 100,000 clones; 87% are singletons. This sample comprised unstimulated CD4+ T cells sorted from spleen or lymph node cells, obtained before transplant. The V gene is TRBV11-1, the J gene TRBJ2-4; no reliable D call. The sequence was collected from a human donor who was the organ donor for an intestinal transplant. The CDR3 sequence: CASSFNSALAKNIQYF. The CDR3, as DNA: TGTGCCAGCAGCTTTAATTCAGCCCTAGCCAAAAACATTCAGTACTTC.